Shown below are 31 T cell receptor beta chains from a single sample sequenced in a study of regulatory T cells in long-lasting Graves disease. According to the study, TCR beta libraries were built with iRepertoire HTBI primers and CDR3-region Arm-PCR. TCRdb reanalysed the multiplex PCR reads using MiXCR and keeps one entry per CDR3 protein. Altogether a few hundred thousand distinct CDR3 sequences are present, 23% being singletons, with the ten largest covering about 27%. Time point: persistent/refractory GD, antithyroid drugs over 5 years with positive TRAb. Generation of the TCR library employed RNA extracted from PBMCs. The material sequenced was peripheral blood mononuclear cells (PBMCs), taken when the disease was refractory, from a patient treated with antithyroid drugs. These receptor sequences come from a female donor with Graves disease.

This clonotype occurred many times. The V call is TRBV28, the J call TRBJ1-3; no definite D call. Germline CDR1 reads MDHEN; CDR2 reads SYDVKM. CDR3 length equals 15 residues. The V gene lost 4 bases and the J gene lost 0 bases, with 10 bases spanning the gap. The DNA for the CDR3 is TGTGCCAGCAGTTGGAGTTCGGGCTCTGGAAACACCATATATTTT. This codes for CASSWSSGSGNTIYF.

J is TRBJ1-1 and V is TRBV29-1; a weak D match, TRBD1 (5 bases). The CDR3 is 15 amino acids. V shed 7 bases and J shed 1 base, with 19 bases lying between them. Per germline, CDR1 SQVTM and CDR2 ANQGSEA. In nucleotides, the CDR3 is TGCAGCGCCCGGCCCCGGGACCTCAAGAACACTGAAGCTTTCTTT. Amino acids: CSARPRDLKNTEAFF.

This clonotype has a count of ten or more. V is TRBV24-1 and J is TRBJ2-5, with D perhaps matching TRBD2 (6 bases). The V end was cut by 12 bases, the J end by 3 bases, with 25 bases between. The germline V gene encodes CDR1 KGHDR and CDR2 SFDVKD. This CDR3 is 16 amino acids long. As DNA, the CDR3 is TGTGCCGTCGGGACTTCTAATGGAGGTTTAAAAGAGACCCAGTACTTC. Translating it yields CAVGTSNGGLKETQYF.

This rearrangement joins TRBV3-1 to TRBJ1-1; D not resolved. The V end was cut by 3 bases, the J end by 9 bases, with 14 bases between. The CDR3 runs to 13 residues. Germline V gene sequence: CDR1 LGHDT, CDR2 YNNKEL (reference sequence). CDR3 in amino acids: CASSHATAAKAFF. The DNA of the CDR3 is TGTGCCAGCAGCCACGCAACGGCGGCTAAAGCTTTCTTT. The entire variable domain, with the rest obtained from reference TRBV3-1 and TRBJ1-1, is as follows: DTAVSQTPKYLVTQMGNDKSIKCEQNLGHDTMYWYKQDSKKFLKIMFSYNNKELIINETVPNRFSPKSPDKAHLNLHINSLELGDSAVYFCASSHATAAKAFFGQGTRLTVV.

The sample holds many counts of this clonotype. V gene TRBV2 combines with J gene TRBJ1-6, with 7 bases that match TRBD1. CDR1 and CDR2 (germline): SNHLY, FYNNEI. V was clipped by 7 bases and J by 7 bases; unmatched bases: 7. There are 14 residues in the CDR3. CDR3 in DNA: TGTGCCAGCAATGCGGGACAGCTAAATTCACCCCTCCACTTT. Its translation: CASNAGQLNSPLHF.

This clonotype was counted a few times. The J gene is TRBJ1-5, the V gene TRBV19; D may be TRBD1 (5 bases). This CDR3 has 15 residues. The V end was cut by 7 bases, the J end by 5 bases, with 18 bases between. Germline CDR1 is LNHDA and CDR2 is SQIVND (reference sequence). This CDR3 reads CASIRRQREDQPQHF. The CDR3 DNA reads TGTGCCAGTATCCGGAGACAGAGAGAAGATCAGCCCCAGCATTTT.

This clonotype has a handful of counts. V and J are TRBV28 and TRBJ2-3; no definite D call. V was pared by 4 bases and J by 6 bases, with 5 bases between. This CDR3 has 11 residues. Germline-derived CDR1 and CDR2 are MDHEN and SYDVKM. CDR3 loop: CASSSFDTQYF. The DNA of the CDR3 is TGTGCCAGCAGTTCCTTCGATACGCAGTATTTT.

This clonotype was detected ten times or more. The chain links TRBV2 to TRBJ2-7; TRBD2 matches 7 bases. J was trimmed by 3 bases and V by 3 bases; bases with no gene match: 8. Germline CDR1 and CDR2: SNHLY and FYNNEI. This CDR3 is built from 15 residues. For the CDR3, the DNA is TGTGCCAGCAGTGACCCTATGGGCGGGAGCTACGAGCAGTACTTC. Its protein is CASSDPMGGSYEQYF.

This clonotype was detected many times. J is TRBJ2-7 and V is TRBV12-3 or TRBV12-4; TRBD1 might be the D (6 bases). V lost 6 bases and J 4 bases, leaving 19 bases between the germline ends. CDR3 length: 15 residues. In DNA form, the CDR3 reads TGTGCCAGCAGCCGTGGACAGAACCCACGGTACGAGCAGTACTTC. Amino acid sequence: CASSRGQNPRYEQYF.

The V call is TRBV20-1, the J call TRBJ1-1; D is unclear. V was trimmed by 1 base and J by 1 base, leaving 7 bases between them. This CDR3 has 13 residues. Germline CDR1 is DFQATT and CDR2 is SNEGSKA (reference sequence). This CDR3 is CSARAYRNTEAFF. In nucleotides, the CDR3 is TGCAGTGCTAGAGCCTACAGGAACACTGAAGCTTTCTTT.

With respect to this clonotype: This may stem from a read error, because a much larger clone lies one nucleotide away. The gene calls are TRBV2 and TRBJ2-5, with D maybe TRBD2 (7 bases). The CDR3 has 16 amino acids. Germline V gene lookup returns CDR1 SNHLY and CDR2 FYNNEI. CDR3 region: CVSSGGTGRVGETQYF. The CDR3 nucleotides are TGTGTCAGCAGCGGAGGAACAGGGAGGGTGGGAGAGACCCAGTACTTC.

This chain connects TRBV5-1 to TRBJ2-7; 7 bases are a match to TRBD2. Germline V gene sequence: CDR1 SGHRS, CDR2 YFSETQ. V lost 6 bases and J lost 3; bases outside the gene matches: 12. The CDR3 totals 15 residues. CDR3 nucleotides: TGCGCCAGCACCTTACTAGAAGGGGACTACTACGAGCAGTACTTC. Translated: CASTLLEGDYYEQYF.

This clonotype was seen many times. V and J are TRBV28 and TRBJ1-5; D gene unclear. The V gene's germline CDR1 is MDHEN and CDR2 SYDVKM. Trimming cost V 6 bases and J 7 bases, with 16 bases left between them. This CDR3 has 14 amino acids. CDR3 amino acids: CASSPWRSPQPQHF. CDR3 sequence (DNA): TGTGCCAGCAGCCCCTGGAGGTCGCCGCAGCCCCAGCATTTT.

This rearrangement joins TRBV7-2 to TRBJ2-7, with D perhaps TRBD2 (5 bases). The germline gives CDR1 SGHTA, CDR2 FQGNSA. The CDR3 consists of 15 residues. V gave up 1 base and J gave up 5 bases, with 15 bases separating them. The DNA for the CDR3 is TGTGCCAGCAGCTTAGTAGTCGGGGAATGGAACGAGCAGTACTTC. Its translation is CASSLVVGEWNEQYF.

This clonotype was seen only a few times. The CDR3: CASSYGGHSYTF. For the CDR3, the DNA is TGTGCCAGCAGTTACGGTGGGCACAGCTACACCTTC. The chain links TRBV6-5 to TRBJ1-2; no reliable D call. The germline V gene has CDR1 MNHEY and CDR2 SVGAGI. With 2 bases removed from V and 9 bases from J, the gap between germline ends came to 10 bases. The CDR3 is 12 amino acids.

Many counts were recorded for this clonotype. The CDR3 nucleotides are TGCAGTGCCCGAAGACTAGCGGCATACAATGAGCAGTTCTTC. Amino acids: CSARRLAAYNEQFF. V and J are TRBV20-1 and TRBJ2-1; 9 positions match TRBD2. From germline, CDR1 is DFQATT and CDR2 SNEGSKA (reference sequence). This CDR3 comprises 14 residues. The V and J ends lost 6 bases and 4 bases, in that order; junction bases with no gene match: 7.

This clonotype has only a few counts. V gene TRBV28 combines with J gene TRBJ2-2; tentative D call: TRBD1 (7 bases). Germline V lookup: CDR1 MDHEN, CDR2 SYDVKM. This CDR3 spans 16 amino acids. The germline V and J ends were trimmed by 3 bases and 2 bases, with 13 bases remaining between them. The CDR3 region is CASSLAGQINTGELFF. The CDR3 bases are TGTGCCAGCAGTTTGGCGGGACAGATTAACACCGGGGAGCTGTTTTTT.

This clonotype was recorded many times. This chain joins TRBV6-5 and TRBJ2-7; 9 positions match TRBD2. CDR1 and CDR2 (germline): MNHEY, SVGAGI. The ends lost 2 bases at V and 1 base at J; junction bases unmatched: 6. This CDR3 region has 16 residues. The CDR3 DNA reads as TGTGCCAGCAGTTACAAACCTAGCGGGATTTCCTACGAGCAGTACTTC. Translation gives CASSYKPSGISYEQYF.

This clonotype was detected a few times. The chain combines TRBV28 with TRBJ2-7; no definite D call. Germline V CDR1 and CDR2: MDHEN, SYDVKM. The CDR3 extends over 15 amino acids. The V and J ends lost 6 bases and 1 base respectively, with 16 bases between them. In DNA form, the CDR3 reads TGTGCCAGCAGCGCGCCCCCGGCAGGTTCCTACGAGCAGTACTTC. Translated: CASSAPPAGSYEQYF.

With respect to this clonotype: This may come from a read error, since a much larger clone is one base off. In nucleotides, the CDR3 is TGTGCCAGCGGGAAGACAGGGGACGAGCAGTACTTC. Protein sequence: CASGKTGDEQYF. The V call is TRBV6-1, the J call TRBJ2-7, with TRBD1 matching 8 bases. Germline loops: CDR1 MNHNS, CDR2 SASEGT. The CDR3 is 12 residues long. Losses at the gene ends were 8 bases for V and 5 bases for J; bases not matched to a gene: 5.

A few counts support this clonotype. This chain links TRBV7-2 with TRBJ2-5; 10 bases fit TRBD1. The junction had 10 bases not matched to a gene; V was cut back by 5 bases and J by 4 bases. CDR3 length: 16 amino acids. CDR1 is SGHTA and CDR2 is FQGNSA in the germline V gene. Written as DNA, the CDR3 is TGTGCCAGCAGCAAACTGGGACAGGGGTTAGGAGAGACCCAGTACTTC. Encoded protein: CASSKLGQGLGETQYF.

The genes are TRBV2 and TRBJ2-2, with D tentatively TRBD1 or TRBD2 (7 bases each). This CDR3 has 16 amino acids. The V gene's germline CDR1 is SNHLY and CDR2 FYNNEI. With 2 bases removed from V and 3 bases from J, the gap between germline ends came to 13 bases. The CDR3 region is CASSEQGDYYTGELFF. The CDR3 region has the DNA TGTGCCAGCAGTGAACAGGGGGACTATTACACCGGGGAGCTGTTTTTT.

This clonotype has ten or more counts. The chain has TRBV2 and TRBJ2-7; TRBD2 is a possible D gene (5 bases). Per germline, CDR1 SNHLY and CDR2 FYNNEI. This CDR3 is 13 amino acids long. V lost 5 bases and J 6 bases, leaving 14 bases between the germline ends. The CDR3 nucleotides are TGTGCCAGCAGTCCGCTAGCCGCGGGCGAGCAGTACTTC. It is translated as CASSPLAAGEQYF. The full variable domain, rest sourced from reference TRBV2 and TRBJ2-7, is EPEVTQTPSHQVTQMGQEVILRCVPISNHLYFYWYRQILGQKVEFLVSFYNNEISEKSEIFDDQFSVERPDGSNFTLKIRSTKLEDSAMYFCASSPLAAGEQYFGPGTRLTVT.

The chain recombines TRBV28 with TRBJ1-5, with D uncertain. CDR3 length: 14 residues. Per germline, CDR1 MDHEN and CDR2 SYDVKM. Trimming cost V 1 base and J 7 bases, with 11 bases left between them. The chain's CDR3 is CASSLLLGRQPQHF. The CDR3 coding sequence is TGTGCCAGCAGTTTATTGCTGGGCCGGCAGCCCCAGCATTTT.

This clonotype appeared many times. CDR3 loop: CASRTGTGLSPLHF. CDR3 nucleotides: TGTGCCAGCAGAACCGGGACAGGGCTCTCACCCCTCCACTTT. V usage is TRBV2 and J usage is TRBJ1-6, with 9 bases fitting TRBD1. The CDR3 is made up of 14 amino acids. The junction had 7 bases not matched to a gene; V was cut back by 6 bases and J by 10 bases. Per germline, CDR1 SNHLY and CDR2 FYNNEI.

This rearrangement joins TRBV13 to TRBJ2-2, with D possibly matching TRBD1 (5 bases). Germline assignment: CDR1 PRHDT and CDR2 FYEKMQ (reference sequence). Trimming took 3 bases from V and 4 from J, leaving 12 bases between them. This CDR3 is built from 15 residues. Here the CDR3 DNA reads TGTGCCAGCAGCTTCCAGGGCCGGGTCACCGGGGAGCTGTTTTTT. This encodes CASSFQGRVTGELFF.

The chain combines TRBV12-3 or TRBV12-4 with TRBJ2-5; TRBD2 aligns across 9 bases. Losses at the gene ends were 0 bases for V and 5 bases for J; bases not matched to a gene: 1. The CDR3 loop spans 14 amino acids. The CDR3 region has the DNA TGTGCCAGCAGTTTAGCTAGCGGGAGTGAGACCCAGTACTTC. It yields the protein CASSLASGSETQYF.

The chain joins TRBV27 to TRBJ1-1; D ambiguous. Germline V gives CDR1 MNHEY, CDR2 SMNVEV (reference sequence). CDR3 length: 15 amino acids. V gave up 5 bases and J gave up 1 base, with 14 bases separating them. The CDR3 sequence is CASSLYSRPNTEAFF. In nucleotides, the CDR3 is TGTGCCAGCAGTCTCTACAGCAGACCGAACACTGAAGCTTTCTTT.

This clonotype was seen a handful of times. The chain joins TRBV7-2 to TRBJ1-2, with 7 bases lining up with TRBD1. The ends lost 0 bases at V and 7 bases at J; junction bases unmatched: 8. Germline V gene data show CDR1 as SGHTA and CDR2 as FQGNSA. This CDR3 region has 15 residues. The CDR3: CASSLATGSVGGYTF. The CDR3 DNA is TGTGCCAGCAGCTTAGCGACAGGGTCAGTGGGTGGCTACACCTTC.

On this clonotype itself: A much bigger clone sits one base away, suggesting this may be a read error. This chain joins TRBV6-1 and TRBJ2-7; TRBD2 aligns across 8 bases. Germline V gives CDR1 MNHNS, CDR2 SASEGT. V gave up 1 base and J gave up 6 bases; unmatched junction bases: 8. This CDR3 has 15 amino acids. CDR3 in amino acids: CASSEGAGGSLEQYF. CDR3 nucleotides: TGTGCCAGCAGTGAAGGGGCGGGAGGATCCCTCGAGCAGTACTTC.

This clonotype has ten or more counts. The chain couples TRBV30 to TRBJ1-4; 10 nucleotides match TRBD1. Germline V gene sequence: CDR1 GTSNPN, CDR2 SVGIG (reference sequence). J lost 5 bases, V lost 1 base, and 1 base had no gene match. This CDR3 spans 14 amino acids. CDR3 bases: TGTGCCTGGAGTGGGGACAGGGGCAATGAAAAACTGTTTTTT. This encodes CAWSGDRGNEKLFF.